The 26 T cell receptor beta chains below all came from one sample that was sequenced in a study of identical twins. TCRdb reprocessed the 5' RACE reads via MiXCR and lists one record per CDR3 protein. The sample comprises roughly 570,000 distinct CDR3 sequences, over 8.5% of which are singletons, and around 3.2% rests with the top ten. These data also formed part of another study, on yellow fever vaccine responses in identical twins.

The sequencing sample was made of PBMCs. The origin of the receptors is a woman younger than 30 in good health.

This clonotype showed up just a few times. The gene calls are TRBV12-3 or TRBV12-4 and TRBJ2-1; D not certain. V lost 2 bases to trimming and J lost 9 bases, with 11 bases between them. The CDR3 loop spans 13 amino acids. The CDR3 nucleotides are TGTGCCAGCAGTTTATCGACGCTTAGTGAGCAGTTCTTC. Translation gives CASSLSTLSEQFF.

Many counts were recorded for this clonotype. The chain links TRBV12-3 or TRBV12-4 to TRBJ2-7; tentatively, D is TRBD2 (6 bases). Trimming cost V 5 bases and J 2 bases, with 10 bases left between them. This CDR3 has 13 amino acids. The CDR3 loop is CASSPGLPYEQYF. The CDR3 coding sequence is TGTGCCAGCAGTCCCGGACTACCCTACGAGCAGTACTTC.

The rearrangement joins TRBV5-1 to TRBJ2-7; TRBD2 agrees at 7 bases. Germline values: CDR1 SGHRS, CDR2 YFSETQ. The CDR3 is made up of 15 amino acids. The V gene end was trimmed by 4 bases and the J gene end by 4 bases; junction bases not matched to a gene: 11. The CDR3 reads CASSPLGTTLYEQYF. The CDR3, as DNA: TGCGCCAGCAGCCCCTTGGGGACTACATTATACGAGCAGTACTTC.

This clonotype was seen repeatedly, ten times or more. This chain joins TRBV12-3 or TRBV12-4 and TRBJ1-5; 9 positions match TRBD1. CDR3 size: 14 residues. J was trimmed by 4 bases and V by 8 bases; bases with no gene match: 6. The CDR3 is CASSRQGGNQPQHF. CDR3 sequence (DNA): TGTGCCAGCTCACGACAGGGGGGTAATCAGCCCCAGCATTTT.

This clonotype was observed at least ten times. J is TRBJ1-1 and V is TRBV6-5, with D tentatively TRBD1 (5 bases). Trimming shortened V by 2 bases and J by 1 base, and 20 bases separated the two germline ends. Germline CDR1 MNHEY, CDR2 SVGAGI. The CDR3 extends over 18 amino acids. In DNA form, the CDR3 reads TGTGCCAGCAGTTACGCGGGACCGGCGGGGATGTCGAACACTGAAGCTTTCTTT. Translation: CASSYAGPAGMSNTEAFF.

This chain links TRBV6-6 with TRBJ1-5; D gene ambiguous. The germline V gene has CDR1 MNHNY and CDR2 SVGAGI (reference sequence). The CDR3 contains 13 residues. Trimming took off 8 bases at V and 2 bases at J, with 10 bases between the two ends. CDR3 amino acids: CASAIQGNQPQHF. In DNA, the CDR3 is TGTGCCAGCGCAATCCAAGGCAATCAGCCCCAGCATTTT.

Concerning this clonotype itself: A read error may explain this, as a much larger clone is one base away. DNA for the CDR3: TGTGCCAGCAGTGAATGGAAGGACGACATTCGGTACTTC. It encodes CASSEWKDDIRYF. This chain connects TRBV25-1 to TRBJ2-4; the D is unclear. Germline V gene data show CDR1 as MGHDK and CDR2 as SYGVNS. The CDR3 covers 13 residues. The full variable domain, completed using reference TRBV25-1 and TRBJ2-4, is EADIYQTPRYLVIGTGKKITLECSQTMGHDKMYWYQQDPGMELHLIHYSYGVNSTEKGDLSSESTVSRIRTEHFPLTLESARPSHTSQYLCASSEWKDDIRYFGAGTRLSVL.

This clonotype was seen many times. This chain joins TRBV20-1 and TRBJ2-2; 12 bases line up with TRBD2. CDR1 is DFQATT, CDR2 SNEGSKA, per germline (reference sequence). The CDR3 extends over 17 amino acids. Trimming cost V 2 bases and J 3 bases; bases outside gene matches: 7. CDR3 sequence (DNA): TGCAGTGCTAGAAAACTAGCGGGGGGTTCTGACACCGGGGAGCTGTTTTTT. It translates to CSARKLAGGSDTGELFF.

This sequence joins TRBV7-3 and TRBJ2-2, with D possibly being TRBD2 (6 bases). The CDR3 consists of 15 residues. With 5 bases removed from V and 3 bases from J, the gap between germline ends came to 13 bases. Germline assignment: CDR1 SGHTA and CDR2 FQGTGA. The CDR3 DNA is TGTGCCAGCAGCCGGGGACTCTCTTACACCGGGGAGCTGTTTTTT. Translated: CASSRGLSYTGELFF.

This clonotype was counted only a few times. Its ends do not fully match the called genes, so a read error is possible. The rearrangement links TRBV15 to TRBJ2-1; D uncertain. This CDR3 region has 13 residues. Germline CDR1 is LNHNV and CDR2 is YYDKDF (reference sequence). The CDR3 reads CATRSPSSNEQFF. CDR3 coding DNA: TGTGCCACTAGATCACCTTCCTCCAATGAGCAGTTCTTC.

This clonotype was found a few times. The genes are TRBV5-6 and TRBJ2-1, with a tentative D call TRBD1 (7 bases). The germline gives CDR1 SGHDT, CDR2 YYEEEE. Deletions cut 4 bases from V and 4 bases from J, with 12 bases between. The CDR3 runs 14 residues. CDR3 sequence reads: CASSPTGTYNEQFF. Here the CDR3 DNA reads TGTGCCAGCAGCCCGACAGGGACTTACAATGAGCAGTTCTTC. The full variable domain, with the rest looked up from reference TRBV5-6 and TRBJ2-1, is DAGVTQSPTHLIKTRGQQVTLRCSPKSGHDTVSWYQQALGQGPQFIFQYYEEEERQRGNFPDRFSGHQFPNYSSELNVNALLLGDSALYLCASSPTGTYNEQFFGPGTRLTVL.

In this sample, this clonotype turned up a few times. The chain uses TRBV29-1 and TRBJ2-1; D ambiguous. CDR1 and CDR2 from the germline V gene are SQVTM and ANQGSEA. Trimming took 6 bases from V and 12 from J, leaving 6 bases between them. The CDR3 consists of 8 residues. This CDR3 is CSVPPQFF. CDR3 nucleotide sequence: TGCAGCGTACCGCCGCAGTTCTTC.

This chain connects TRBV7-9 to TRBJ1-6; the D gene is possibly TRBD1 (6 bases). The CDR3 is 15 amino acids. Per germline, CDR1 SEHNR and CDR2 FQNEAQ (reference sequence). Trimming left V 4 bases short and J 8 bases short, with 15 bases between. The CDR3 DNA follows: TGTGCCAGCAGCTCCGCTAAGAAGGGGGATTCACCCCTCCACTTT. Its protein product is CASSSAKKGDSPLHF.

The chain links TRBV14 to TRBJ2-7; 11 bases are a match to TRBD1. CDR3 length: 15 residues. V was clipped by 0 bases and J by 5 bases; unmatched bases: 3. The germline V gene has CDR1 SGHDN and CDR2 FVKESK. CDR3 nucleotides: TGTGCCAGCAGCCAAGAACCGGGACAGGGGGACGAGCAGTACTTC. Protein sequence: CASSQEPGQGDEQYF.

This clonotype was found many times. The chain uses TRBV12-3 or TRBV12-4 and TRBJ2-7; a possible D gene is TRBD1 (6 bases). CDR3 size: 14 residues. The germline V and J ends were trimmed by 3 bases and 0 bases, with 9 bases remaining between them. CDR3: CASSFTGTSYEQYF. In DNA, the CDR3 is TGTGCCAGCAGTTTCACAGGGACCTCCTACGAGCAGTACTTC.

To note about this clonotype: A read error may account for a junction end that differs from germline. The J gene is TRBJ2-2, the V gene TRBV14; no definite D call. Germline V CDR1 and CDR2: SGHDN, FVKESK. The CDR3 is made up of 15 amino acids. The CDR3 nucleotides are TGTGCCAGCGGCCAAGATTCCCCAGCTTCCGGGGAGCTGTTTTTT. Translated: CASGQDSPASGELFF.

In its sample, this clonotype was seen a few times. In nucleotides, the CDR3 is TGCGCCAGCAGCTGGGGACCCTCGAACACCGGGGAGCTGTTTTTT. Translation: CASSWGPSNTGELFF. The V and J genes are TRBV5-1 and TRBJ2-2; D possibly uses TRBD1 or TRBD2 (5 bases each). There are 15 residues in the CDR3. Germline CDR1 is SGHRS and CDR2 is YFSETQ. Deletions cut 3 bases from V and 0 bases from J, with 9 bases between.

This clonotype was counted many times. The V call is TRBV5-1, the J call TRBJ1-4, with D possibly matching TRBD1 (6 bases). CDR3 size: 15 residues. Per the germline V gene, CDR1 is SGHRS and CDR2 is YFSETQ. The V end was cut by 4 bases, the J end by 4 bases, with 14 bases between. The CDR3 sequence is CASSRTDPNNEKLFF. In DNA, the CDR3 is TGCGCCAGCAGCAGGACAGACCCCAATAATGAAAAACTGTTTTTT.

The sample holds a few counts of this clonotype. The CDR3 bases are TGTGCCATCAAGAATACAGGGGGCGCTGGGGCCAACGTCCTGACTTTC. Translation: CAIKNTGGAGANVLTF. The chain is built from TRBV10-3 and TRBJ2-6; 9 bases line up with TRBD1. V gave up 7 bases and J gave up 2 bases; unmatched junction bases: 6. Germline V gives CDR1 ENHRY, CDR2 SYGVKD. The CDR3 is made up of 16 amino acids.

V and J are TRBV3-1 and TRBJ1-5; D is unresolved. This CDR3 region has 14 residues. The V gene lost 1 base and the J gene lost 6 bases, with 10 bases spanning the gap. Germline CDR1 reads LGHDT; CDR2 reads YNNKEL (reference sequence). The CDR3 sequence: CASSQVGRGQPQHF. The CDR3 bases are TGTGCCAGCAGCCAAGTGGGCCGGGGTCAGCCCCAGCATTTT.

The chain is built from TRBV11-1 and TRBJ2-6; the D gene is possibly TRBD1 (6 bases). Germline V CDR1 and CDR2: SGHAT, FQDESV (reference sequence). CDR3 length: 20 residues. V lost 2 bases, J lost 0 bases, and 20 bases lay in between. CDR3 region: CASSLMPPTGRSSGANVLTF. The CDR3 region has the DNA TGTGCCAGCAGCTTAATGCCCCCGACAGGCAGGAGCTCTGGGGCCAACGTCCTGACTTTC.

This clonotype was observed a few times. The rearrangement links TRBV20-1 to TRBJ2-2; 7 bases map to TRBD2. CDR1 DFQATT and CDR2 SNEGSKA come from the germline V gene (reference sequence). V trimming: 3 bases; J trimming: 2 bases; junction bases outside the gene matches: 9. The CDR3 runs to 16 residues. CDR3 residues: CSASFSASGNTGELFF. CDR3 nucleotide sequence: TGCAGTGCTAGCTTTTCGGCTAGCGGAAACACCGGGGAGCTGTTTTTT.

The CDR3 sequence: CASSQVGGPMNTEAFF. The CDR3 DNA reads as TGTGCCAGCAGCCAAGTGGGGGGCCCGATGAACACTGAAGCTTTCTTT. This chain links TRBV3-1 with TRBJ1-1, with D possibly being TRBD1 (6 bases). V lost 1 base and J 0 bases, leaving 12 bases between the germline ends. The CDR3 spans 16 residues. Germline V gene sequence: CDR1 LGHDT, CDR2 YNNKEL (reference sequence). Drawing the rest from reference TRBV3-1 and TRBJ1-1, the complete variable domain is DTAVSQTPKYLVTQMGNDKSIKCEQNLGHDTMYWYKQDSKKFLKIMFSYNNKELIINETVPNRFSPKSPDKAHLNLHINSLELGDSAVYFCASSQVGGPMNTEAFFGQGTRLTVV.

The chain has TRBV5-6 and TRBJ2-5, with TRBD1 matching 8 bases. The V gene end was trimmed by 4 bases and the J gene end by 5 bases; junction bases not matched to a gene: 10. Germline loops: CDR1 SGHDT, CDR2 YYEEEE. The CDR3 sequence is 15 residues long. This CDR3 reads CASSRSDRELETQYF. CDR3 nucleotide sequence: TGTGCCAGCAGCCGATCGGACAGGGAACTGGAGACCCAGTACTTC.

At least ten counts were recorded for this clonotype. V gene TRBV9 combines with J gene TRBJ2-7; possibly TRBD2 for D (6 bases). The CDR3 covers 12 residues. CDR1 is SGDLS, CDR2 YYNGEE, per germline. The ends were cut back, 0 bases at V and 7 bases at J, with 8 bases in the middle. This chain's CDR3 is CASSVGGGEQYF. The DNA for the CDR3 is TGTGCCAGCAGCGTAGGTGGGGGGGAGCAGTACTTC.

The V and J genes are TRBV10-3 and TRBJ2-7; D remains ambiguous. The ends were cut back, 4 bases at V and 2 bases at J, with 15 bases in the middle. Germline CDR1 is ENHRY and CDR2 is SYGVKD. The CDR3 covers 15 residues. The DNA of the CDR3 is TGTGCCATCAGTGGGACGGTATCCTCAACCTACGAGCAGTACTTC. This translates into CAISGTVSSTYEQYF.